The clone carrying this T cell receptor beta chain was picked up a small number of times. Its specificity is unknown. V was shortened by 0 bases and J by 3 bases, with 11 bases between the two germline ends. The CDR3 runs to 15 residues. The germline V gene has CDR1 MNHEY and CDR2 SVGAGI. Treatment indicated: 15 to 20 received Ad26.COV2.S at low or high dose, single or two shots; 5 received placebo; per-sample allocation not given. Each sample was drawn 63 days after the first injection (of vaccine or placebo). SARS-CoV-2 spike from the Wuhan strain was encoded by the vaccine, an Ad26 vector. The data derive from a study of Ad26.COV2.S vaccination and SARS-CoV-2 variants. Study-level information: Once or twice, 56 days apart, Ad26.COV2.S was delivered intramuscularly. Findings and limits, study-wide: Possibly, TCR breadth and depth analyses underestimated total T cell responses.

Some clones are missing from TCRdb's copy, which holds only in-frame ones; the method was immunoSEQ multiplex PCR. In the table there are 350,000 to 450,000 clones, 83% of which are singletons. This receptor was obtained from a person between 18 and 65 years old who received the Ad26.COV2.S COVID-19 vaccine or a placebo. Specimen: peripheral blood, collected in a trial of Ad26.COV2.S vaccine versus placebo. The chain employs TRBV6-5 and TRBJ1-2; weak D call: TRBD1 (6 bases). CDR3 residues: CASSYSRGLYYGYTF. DNA for the CDR3: TGTGCCAGCAGTTACTCGCGGGGGCTCTACTATGGCTACACCTTC.